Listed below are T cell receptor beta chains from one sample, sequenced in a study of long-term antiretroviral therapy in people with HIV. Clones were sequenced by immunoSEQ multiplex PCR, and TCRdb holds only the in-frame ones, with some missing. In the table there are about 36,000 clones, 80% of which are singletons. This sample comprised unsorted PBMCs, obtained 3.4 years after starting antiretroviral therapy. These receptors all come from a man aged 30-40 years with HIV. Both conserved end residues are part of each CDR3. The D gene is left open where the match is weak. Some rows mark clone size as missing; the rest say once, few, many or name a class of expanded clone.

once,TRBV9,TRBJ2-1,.,TGTGCCAGCAGTAACCGGGACGCGAGCTCCTACAATGAGCAGTTCTTC,CASSNRDASSYNEQFF
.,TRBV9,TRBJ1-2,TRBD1,TGTGCCAGCAGCCCATACCAGGGGGGTCCAGGAGCTAACTATGGCTACACCTTC,CASSPYQGGPGANYGYTF
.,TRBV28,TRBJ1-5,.,TGTGCCAGCAGCCCCCTCGGCCCCCAGCATTTT,CASSPLGPQHF
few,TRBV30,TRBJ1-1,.,TGTGCCTGGAAAGTAGCTAGGAACACTGAAGCTTTCTTT,CAWKVARNTEAFF
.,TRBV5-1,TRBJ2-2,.,TGCGCCAGCAGCTTGGGACACCGGGACTTCAACACCGGGGAGCTGTTTTTT,CASSLGHRDFNTGELFF
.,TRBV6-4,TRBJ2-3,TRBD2,TGTGCCAGCAGCGCCGGGACTAGCGGCACAGATACGCAGTATTTT,CASSAGTSGTDTQYF
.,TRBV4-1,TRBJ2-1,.,TGCGCCAGCAGCCAAGTGGCTAGCGCCTCCTACAATGAGCAGTTCTTC,CASSQVASASYNEQFF
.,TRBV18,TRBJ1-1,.,TGTGCCAGCTCATCGTCGTTGGGGACAATGAACACTGAAGCTTTCTTT,CASSSSLGTMNTEAFF
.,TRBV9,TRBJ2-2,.,TGTGCCAGCAGCCTCGGTGCGGGGGAGCTGTTTTTT,CASSLGAGELFF
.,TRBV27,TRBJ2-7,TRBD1,TGTGCCAGCAGTTTACCGGGACAGGGGAGGGACGAGCAGTACTTC,CASSLPGQGRDEQYF
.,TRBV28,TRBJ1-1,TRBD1,TGTGCCAGCAGCACGGGACAGGGAGCTGAGGCTTTCTTT,CASSTGQGAEAFF
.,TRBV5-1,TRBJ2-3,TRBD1,TGCGCCAGCAGCTTGGTACAGGGGGCAGATACGCAGTATTTT,CASSLVQGADTQYF
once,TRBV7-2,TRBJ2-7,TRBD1,TGTGCCAGCAGCCAGGGACAGGCGAACTACGAGCAGTACTTC,CASSQGQANYEQYF
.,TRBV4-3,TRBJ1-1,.,TGCGCCAGCAGCCAAGTTCCGGGTATCTCTGAAGCTTTCTTT,CASSQVPGISEAFF
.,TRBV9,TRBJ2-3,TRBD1,TGTGCCAGCAGCGTAAGGGCCGGACAGGGGGCAGGTATTGGTCCGCAGTATTTT,CASSVRAGQGAGIGPQYF
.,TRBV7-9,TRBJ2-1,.,TGTGCCAGCAGCTCCGACCAGAGCTCCTACAATGAGCAGTTCTTC,CASSSDQSSYNEQFF
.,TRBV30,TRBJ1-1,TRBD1,TGTGCCTGGTCCCAGGGGGTTTTTAATGAAGCTTTCTTT,CAWSQGVFNEAFF
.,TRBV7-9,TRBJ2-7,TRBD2,TGTGCCAGCAGCTTACTAGCGGGAGCGGGTTCACCCTACGAGCAGTACTTC,CASSLLAGAGSPYEQYF
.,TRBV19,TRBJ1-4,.,TGTGCCAGTAAGGGCGGGGAAAAACTGTTTTTT,CASKGGEKLFF
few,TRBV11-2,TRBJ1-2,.,TGTGCCAGCAGCTTAGCAGTTTCCCAAAGCTATGGCTACACCTTC,CASSLAVSQSYGYTF
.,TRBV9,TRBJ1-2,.,TGTGCCAGCAGCCCAGGGACACCTCTAAGGGGCTACACCTTC,CASSPGTPLRGYTF
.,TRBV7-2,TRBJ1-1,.,TGTGCCAGCAGCCAGAGTTATCCGGCGAACACTGAAGCTTTCTTT,CASSQSYPANTEAFF
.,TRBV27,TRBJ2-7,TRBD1,TGTGCCAGCAGTCCCCCGGACAGGGTTCACTACGAGCAGTACTTC,CASSPPDRVHYEQYF
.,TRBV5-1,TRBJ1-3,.,TGCGCCAGCAGCTTGGACGGGACCTCTGGAAACACCATATATTTT,CASSLDGTSGNTIYF
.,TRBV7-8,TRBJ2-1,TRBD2,TGTGCCAGCAGCTTAGCGGCGGGAGGAACACCCCATGAGCAGTTCTTC,CASSLAAGGTPHEQFF
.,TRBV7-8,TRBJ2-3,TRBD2,TGTGCCAGCAGCCCTAGGACTAGCGCAAGCACAGATACGCAGTATTTT,CASSPRTSASTDTQYF
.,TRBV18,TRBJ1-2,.,TGTGCCAGCTCACCATACGGAACTAACTATGGCTACACCTTC,CASSPYGTNYGYTF
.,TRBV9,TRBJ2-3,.,TGTGCCAGCAGCGCCCCCGGGGGTACAGATACGCAGTATTTT,CASSAPGGTDTQYF
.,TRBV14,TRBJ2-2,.,TGTGCCAGCAGCCAAGATCGGGTTTCGCACACCGGGGAGCTGTTTTTT,CASSQDRVSHTGELFF
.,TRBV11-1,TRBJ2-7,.,TGTGCCAGCAGCTTAGAACTATCCTCCCACGAGCAGTACTTC,CASSLELSSHEQYF
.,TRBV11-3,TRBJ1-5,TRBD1,TGTGCCAGCAGCTTAGGGAATGAGGGACAGGACACCCAGCATTTT,CASSLGNEGQDTQHF
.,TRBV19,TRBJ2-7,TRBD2,TGTGCCAGTAGTATAGGTCGTGGACTAGCGGATTACGAGCAGTACTTC,CASSIGRGLADYEQYF
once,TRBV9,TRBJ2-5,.,TGTGCCAGCAGCGGCGGTAGGACCCGCGACGAGACCCAGTACTTC,CASSGGRTRDETQYF
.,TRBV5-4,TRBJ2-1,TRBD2,TGTGCCAGCAGCTTGAGAGGTGGGACTAGCGGGTTACAAGAGCAGTTCTTC,CASSLRGGTSGLQEQFF
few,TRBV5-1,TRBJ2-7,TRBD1,TGCGCCAGCAGCTTGGTTTGGGACAGAGGTCCCGAGCAGTACTTC,CASSLVWDRGPEQYF
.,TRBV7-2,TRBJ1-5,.,TGTGCCAGCGGACAGACAACCAATCAGCCCCAGCATTTT,CASGQTTNQPQHF
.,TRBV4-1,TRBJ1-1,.,TGCGCCAGCAGCCAAAAACAGGGGAACACTGAAGCTTTCTTT,CASSQKQGNTEAFF
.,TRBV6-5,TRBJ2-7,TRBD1,TGTGCCAGCAGTTACTTAGGACAGGGGGCTGACGAGCAGTACTTC,CASSYLGQGADEQYF
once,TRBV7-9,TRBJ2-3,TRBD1,TGTGCCAGCAGCCTATGGACAGGGAGCACAGATACGCAGTATTTT,CASSLWTGSTDTQYF
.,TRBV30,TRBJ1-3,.,TGTGCCTGGAAAAGACAAAACTCTGGAAACACCATATATTTT,CAWKRQNSGNTIYF
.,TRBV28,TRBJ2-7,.,TGTGCCAGCAGTCCGCCTCGACAGCCTTACGAGCAGTACTTC,CASSPPRQPYEQYF
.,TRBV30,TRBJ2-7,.,TGTGCCTGGTCCGTTGTCTTTCGGGGCTACGAGCAGTACTTC,CAWSVVFRGYEQYF
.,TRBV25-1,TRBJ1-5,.,TGTGCCAGCAGTGAATCAGGCTTCAATCAGCCCCAGCATTTT,CASSESGFNQPQHF
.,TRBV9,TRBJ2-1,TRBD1,TGTGCCAGCAGCGCTGGACAGGGTTCCTACAATGAGCAGTTCTTC,CASSAGQGSYNEQFF
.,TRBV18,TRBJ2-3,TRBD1,TGTGCCAGCTCACCATTAGGACAGGGATCAGATACGCAGTATTTT,CASSPLGQGSDTQYF
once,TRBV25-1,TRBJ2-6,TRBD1,TGTGCCAGCAGTGGGGACAGGGACTCTGGGGCCAACGTCCTGACTTTC,CASSGDRDSGANVLTF
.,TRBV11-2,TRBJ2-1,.,TGTGCCAGCAGCTTACTGCCTCCCTTCAATGAGCAGTTCTTC,CASSLLPPFNEQFF
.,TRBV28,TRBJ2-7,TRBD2,TGTGCCAGCAGTCCTCAACTAGCGGGAGGGCTTTACGAGCAGTACTTC,CASSPQLAGGLYEQYF
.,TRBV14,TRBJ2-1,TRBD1,TGTGCCAGCAGCCAAGAGACAGGGGGTAGCCCGAACAATGAGCAGTTCTTC,CASSQETGGSPNNEQFF